This TCR beta chain was sequenced during a study of cytomegalovirus exposure and HLA in healthy donors. General study results and limits: Segments of the TCR beta V type were, in most cases, productive about 90% or about 30% of the time in an earlier analysis.

The PCR was carried out with 60 Vbeta primers and 13 Jbeta primers. Clones were read by immunoSEQ multiplex PCR, and TCRdb kept only the in-frame ones, dropping some. The data show about 120,000 clones, roughly 80% seen once. The CDR3 covers 21 residues. J gave up 1 base and V 2 bases, and 18 bases lay outside the gene matches. About this clone: Its antigen remains unidentified.

The sequenced sample consisted of PBMCs. The V gene is TRBV23-1, the J gene TRBJ2-2; TRBD1 matches 8 bases. TRBV23-1 belongs to the ORF category, with a function that is uncertain. The source is a woman aged 40 to 50 in good health and CMV-seronegative. The DNA for the CDR3 is TGCGCCAGCAGTCAACCCGCTTCCCATTATAGGACAGGGTGGAACACCGGGGAGCTGTTTTTT. This encodes CASSQPASHYRTGWNTGELFF.